The T cell receptor beta chain described here comes from a study of cytomegalovirus exposure and HLA in healthy donors. Trimming shortened V by 4 bases and J by 2 bases, and 15 bases separated the two germline ends. The CDR3 runs 16 residues. Germline V gene lookup returns CDR1 SGDLS and CDR2 YYNGEE. Use of 60 Vbeta and 13 Jbeta primers characterized the PCR. Measured with immunoSEQ multiplex PCR; TCRdb has only the in-frame clones, and not every one. The sample shows around 200,000 clones, roughly 90% of them seen only once. Study observations and caveats: Among the sequence variants, a highly shared cluster was likely an artifact of sequencing. A prior analysis recorded that most TCR beta V segments were productive about 90% or about 30% of the time. It emerged from a later analysis that several of the most significant clusters appeared to be linked to common viral pathogens. What TCR beta sequences reportedly achieved was accurate prediction of HLA-A and HLA-B alleles in most subjects.

This clone was picked up a small number of times. Antigen specificity is unknown. The TCR was taken from a woman in her twenties or thirties in good health and CMV-seronegative. V usage is TRBV9 and J usage is TRBJ2-2; a possible D gene is TRBD2 (5 bases). Sequenced material: PBMCs. The CDR3 coding sequence is TGTGCCAGCAGCCCGAGGGTATTAGCCAACACCGGGGAGCTGTTTTTT. Translated, it gives CASSPRVLANTGELFF.